A selection of T cell receptor beta chains follows, all from one sample in a study of T cell repertoires in cytomegalovirus infection. TCRdb reprocessed the reads with MiXCR, giving one entry per CDR3 protein. The table includes about 890,000 distinct CDR3 sequences, about a third detected once. Their antigens are not known. This specimen consisted of cultured CD8+ T cells from PBMCs, obtained from culture after CMV antigen stimulation. Receptor source: a human donor in good health (CMV status not recorded). Some clones in this sample may be carry-over from other donors' samples. The CDR3 runs from the conserved cysteine through the conserved F or W. The order of the fields is D gene, J gene, V gene, clone size, CDR3 protein, CDR3 DNA. The D gene is left open where the match is weak. Not all rows give a size; the values are once, few, many and, for expanded clones, a class.

NA	TRBJ2-7	TRBV7-2	few	CASSRTGGAAYEQYF	TGTGCCAGCAGCCGAACAGGGGGGGCCGCCTACGAGCAGTACTTC
TRBD1	TRBJ1-2	TRBV4-1	NA	CASSQDLGTGLNYGYTF	TGCGCCAGCAGCCAAGATCTGGGGACAGGACTTAACTATGGCTACACCTTC
NA	TRBJ1-1	TRBV20-1	NA	CSARDRLLPANTEAFF	TGCAGTGCTAGAGATCGTCTGCTTCCAGCGAACACTGAAGCTTTCTTT
NA	TRBJ2-2	TRBV20-1	NA	CSANRPNTGELFF	TGCAGTGCTAATAGGCCGAACACCGGGGAGCTGTTTTTT
NA	TRBJ1-5	TRBV7-2	NA	CASSPWPESNQPQHF	TGTGCCAGCAGTCCATGGCCGGAAAGCAATCAGCCCCAGCATTTT
NA	TRBJ2-2	TRBV7-3	few	CASSKPAQETNTGELFF	TGTGCCAGCAGCAAACCAGCACAGGAAACGAACACCGGGGAGCTGTTTTTT
NA	TRBJ1-2	TRBV9	NA	CASSVGSGNGYTF	TGTGCCAGCAGCGTAGGATCAGGGAATGGCTACACCTTC
NA	TRBJ1-2	TRBV5-1	NA	CATSVGSGYTF	TGCGCCACCTCAGTTGGGAGTGGCTACACCTTC
NA	TRBJ2-7	TRBV4-3	NA	CASSQEGTVEDEQYF	TGCGCCAGCAGCCAAGAAGGTACAGTCGAGGACGAGCAGTACTTC
NA	TRBJ1-6	TRBV5-1	few	CASSEDLGDSPLHF	TGCGCCAGCAGCGAGGACCTAGGGGATTCACCCCTCCACTTT
NA	TRBJ1-4	TRBV7-2	few	CASSPQGRAYEKLFF	TGTGCCAGCAGCCCCCAAGGGAGAGCATACGAAAAACTGTTTTTT
TRBD2	TRBJ2-1	TRBV28	NA	CASTTSGGGNEQFF	TGTGCCAGCACGACTAGCGGGGGTGGCAATGAGCAGTTCTTC
TRBD1	TRBJ1-2	TRBV4-1	few	CASSQTGVGYTF	TGCGCCAGCAGCCAGACAGGGGTTGGCTACACCTTC
TRBD1	TRBJ2-2	TRBV4-1	NA	CASSRGQAGPPNTGELFF	TGCGCCAGCAGCCGCGGACAGGCGGGCCCCCCGAACACCGGGGAGCTGTTTTTT
NA	TRBJ1-1	TRBV7-9	few	CASSLEREPPNTEAFF	TGTGCCAGCAGCTTAGAGCGCGAACCCCCGAACACTGAAGCTTTCTTT
TRBD2	TRBJ2-3	TRBV19	NA	CASTWGTIGADTQYF	TGTGCCAGTACCTGGGGGACTATCGGCGCAGATACGCAGTATTTT
NA	TRBJ2-2	TRBV29-1	once	CSAGGAGAGELFF	TGCAGCGCAGGGGGAGCGGGTGCCGGGGAGCTGTTTTTT
TRBD1	TRBJ1-5	TRBV28	few	CASFRDSSTSNQPQHF	TGTGCCAGCTTTCGGGACAGCTCAACTTCCAATCAGCCCCAGCATTTT
NA	TRBJ2-2	TRBV10-3	NA	CAISEPSSGELFF	TGTGCCATCAGTGAGCCCAGTAGCGGGGAGCTGTTTTTT
NA	TRBJ1-6	TRBV28	NA	CASTTLEGDPYNSPLHF	TGTGCCAGCACCACCCTAGAGGGGGATCCCTATAATTCACCCCTCCACTTT
NA	TRBJ1-3	TRBV27	few	CASGVSSGNTIYF	TGTGCCAGCGGGGTTTCCTCTGGAAACACCATATATTTT
NA	TRBJ1-4	TRBV7-2	many	CASSPGGPGEKLFF	TGTGCCAGCAGCCCGGGAGGACCGGGTGAAAAACTGTTTTTT
NA	TRBJ1-2	TRBV19	NA	CASSWDRNGYTF	TGTGCCTCTAGCTGGGATCGCAATGGCTACACCTTC
NA	TRBJ1-2	TRBV29-1	NA	CSVEGHYYGYTF	TGCAGCGTTGAGGGACACTACTATGGCTACACCTTC
TRBD1	TRBJ1-2	TRBV14	NA	CASSPIRTGGLDYGYTF	TGTGCCAGCAGCCCTATCCGGACAGGGGGCTTGGATTATGGCTACACCTTC
NA	TRBJ2-7	TRBV5-6	NA	CASSANYYEQYF	TGTGCCAGCAGCGCGAATTATTACGAGCAGTACTTC
TRBD1	TRBJ1-5	TRBV15	few	CATSPGTGGGQPQHF	TGTGCCACCAGCCCCGGGACAGGGGGAGGACAGCCCCAGCATTTT
NA	TRBJ2-4	TRBV5-6	NA	CASSPGSSNIQYF	TGTGCCAGCAGCCCAGGGTCCTCGAACATTCAGTACTTC
TRBD1	TRBJ1-1	TRBV27	NA	CASSLRGTGVTEAFF	TGTGCCAGCAGTTTAAGGGGGACAGGGGTTACTGAAGCTTTCTTT
NA	TRBJ2-3	TRBV6-6	once	CASRTGPCTDTQYF	TGTGCCAGCAGGACGGGACCGTGCACAGATACGCAGTATTTT
TRBD1	TRBJ1-2	TRBV7-9	few	CASSSKGGEGYTF	TGTGCCAGCAGCTCCAAAGGGGGCGAGGGCTACACCTTC
TRBD1	TRBJ1-1	TRBV7-9	few	CASHRTGGSTEAFF	TGTGCCAGCCATAGGACAGGGGGAAGCACTGAAGCTTTCTTT
TRBD1	TRBJ2-3	TRBV18	NA	CASSPRDRGRAGDTLYF	TGTGCCAGCTCACCTCGCGACAGGGGGCGAGCTGGGGATACGCTGTATTTT
NA	TRBJ2-3	TRBV28	many	CASSLERGARTSTDTQYF	TGTGCCAGCAGTTTAGAACGAGGGGCGAGAACTAGCACAGATACGCAGTATTTT
NA	TRBJ2-5	TRBV4-1	few	CASSQDASGETQYF	TGCGCCAGCAGCCAAGATGCTTCGGGGGAGACCCAGTACTTC
NA	TRBJ2-1	TRBV7-9	NA	CASSRTLRTLEGEQFF	TGTGCCAGCAGCCGAACTCTTAGGACACTTGAGGGTGAGCAGTTCTTC
TRBD1	TRBJ2-2	TRBV7-6	many	CASSLRDRDTGELFF	TGTGCCAGCAGCCTCCGGGACAGGGACACCGGGGAGCTGTTTTTT
NA	TRBJ1-2	TRBV6-2/TRBV6-3	few	CASNYPGYTF	TGTGCCAGCAATTATCCGGGCTACACCTTC
NA	TRBJ1-5	TRBV6-1	NA	CASGQGIKSNQPQHF	TGTGCCAGCGGTCAGGGGATTAAGAGCAATCAGCCCCAGCATTTT
NA	TRBJ2-1	TRBV6-6	NA	CASSINPLGGHSYNEQFF	TGTGCCAGCAGCATAAACCCTCTAGGCGGGCACTCCTACAATGAGCAGTTCTTC